Listed below are T cell receptor beta chains from one sample, sequenced in a study of cytomegalovirus exposure and HLA in healthy donors. Some clones are missing from TCRdb's copy, which holds only in-frame ones; the method was immunoSEQ multiplex PCR. Listed are about 140,000 clones; more than 0.8% falls within the top ten. The source material was PBMCs. All receptors derive from a male donor in good health and CMV-seronegative. CDR3s include the opening cysteine and the closing phenylalanine or tryptophan. Each record gives: D gene, J gene, V gene, CDR3 DNA, CDR3 protein. The D gene is left open where the match is weak.

TRBD1,TRBJ1-5,TRBV10-3,TGTGCCATCAGTAACGGGGACAGGGGATCGGATCAGCCCCAGCATTTT,CAISNGDRGSDQPQHF
.,TRBJ2-2,TRBV28,TGTGCCAGCAGCCATCACCCCCCGGGGGCCGGGGAGCTGTTTTTT,CASSHHPPGAGELFF
.,TRBJ2-3,TRBV14,TGTGCCAGCAGCCAAGGACAGGGCACAGATACGCAGTATTTT,CASSQGQGTDTQYF
TRBD1,TRBJ1-5,TRBV19,TGTGCCAGTAGTATGGGGAGGACAGGCGGCAATCAGCCCCAGCATTTT,CASSMGRTGGNQPQHF
.,TRBJ2-5,TRBV29-1,TGCAGCGCTGGCACACAGTACTTC,CSAGTQYF
TRBD2,TRBJ2-7,TRBV30,TGTGCCTGGAGCGGGGTGGGGCTAGCGGGGTTCTACGAGCAGTACTTC,CAWSGVGLAGFYEQYF
.,TRBJ1-1,TRBV27,TGTGCCAGCAGTTTACGTCACTTATCTGAAGCTTTCTTT,CASSLRHLSEAFF
.,TRBJ1-4,TRBV15,TGTGCCACCAGCAGGATCGGGCCGGGAAATGAAAAACTGTTTTTT,CATSRIGPGNEKLFF
.,TRBJ2-7,TRBV18,TGTGCCAGCTCGCGGCAGGGTATCGAGCAGTACTTC,CASSRQGIEQYF
.,TRBJ1-2,TRBV11-2,TGTGCCAGCAGCCGGGCGGGGACCCAATATGGCTACACCTTC,CASSRAGTQYGYTF
.,TRBJ2-3,TRBV5-1,TGCGCCAGCAGCTTGGCGGGGGGCACAGATACGCAGTATTTT,CASSLAGGTDTQYF
TRBD1,TRBJ2-1,TRBV15,TGTGCCACCAGCATTACCGGGACAGGCTTCAATGAGCAGTTCTTC,CATSITGTGFNEQFF
TRBD1,TRBJ1-5,TRBV7-9,TGTGCCAGCAGCCCTGGGACAGCAAATCAGCCCCAGCATTTT,CASSPGTANQPQHF
.,TRBJ2-7,TRBV28,TGTGCCAGCAGCTCCAGCTCCTACGAGCAGTACTTC,CASSSSSYEQYF
TRBD2,TRBJ2-2,TRBV7-9,TGTGCCAGCAGCTTGAGGACTAGCGGGGGGGCGCGAACCGGGGAGCTGTTTTTT,CASSLRTSGGARTGELFF
.,TRBJ1-5,TRBV19,TGTGCCAGTAGTCACGAACAGTTTACAGGGACTAGCAATCAGCCCCAGCATTTT,CASSHEQFTGTSNQPQHF
.,TRBJ2-3,TRBV28,TGTGCCAGCAGTTCGTCGGGACAAGACACAGATACGCAGTATTTT,CASSSSGQDTDTQYF
.,TRBJ1-1,TRBV5-1,TGCGCCAGCAGCTTGGCCGGGGGAAGGAGAATGAACACTGAAGCTTTCTTT,CASSLAGGRRMNTEAFF
.,TRBJ2-3,TRBV18,TGTGCCAGCTCGCAGACTAGAGGAGCACGAGATACGCAGTATTTT,CASSQTRGARDTQYF
.,TRBJ1-5,TRBV27,TGTGCCAGCAGTACCTCCTGGGCAGGACTGCAGCCCCAGCATTTT,CASSTSWAGLQPQHF
TRBD1,TRBJ1-6,TRBV25-1,TGTGCCAGCAGTGAACTGACAGGGCGTAATTCACCCCTCCACTTT,CASSELTGRNSPLHF
.,TRBJ2-7,TRBV6-5,TGTGCCAGCAGTTTTCTGCGGGACGGGGACTACGAGCAGTACTTC,CASSFLRDGDYEQYF
.,TRBJ1-5,TRBV28,TGTGCCAGCAGTTTCCCTACTGGGGGCATCGGTCCCCAGCATTTT,CASSFPTGGIGPQHF
TRBD1,TRBJ1-5,TRBV28,TGTGCCAGCAGTCCCCCGACAGGGGTAAATCAGCCCCAGCATTTT,CASSPPTGVNQPQHF
TRBD2,TRBJ2-3,TRBV29-1,TGCAGCGTTCCCCGGGAGCGGGGGGGCCGGTTAGATACGCAGTATTTT,CSVPRERGGRLDTQYF
.,TRBJ1-5,TRBV28,TGTGCCAGCAGCTCAATTCAGACGGTGCGGGATCAGCCCCAGCATTTT,CASSSIQTVRDQPQHF
TRBD2,TRBJ2-7,TRBV7-9,TGTGCCAGCAGCCGCAGCGGGAGGGACGAGCAGTACTTC,CASSRSGRDEQYF
TRBD1,TRBJ2-7,TRBV6-5,TGTGCCAGCAGTTACTCGAAAAGGGACAGTTTCTACGAGCAGTACTTC,CASSYSKRDSFYEQYF
TRBD2,TRBJ2-3,TRBV19,TGTGCCAGTAGTATAACGATGGCGGGAGGGCGCACAGATACGCAGTATTTT,CASSITMAGGRTDTQYF
.,TRBJ1-1,TRBV4-1,TGCGCCAGCAGCCAAGCCTCAGGCTACACGGACACTGAAGCTTTCTTT,CASSQASGYTDTEAFF
TRBD2,TRBJ2-1,TRBV7-9,TGTGCCAGCAGCTTACTAGCGGGAGTAGCTCATGAGCAGTTCTTC,CASSLLAGVAHEQFF
.,TRBJ2-7,TRBV30,TGTGCCTGGAGGGGCGACAGTTCCTACGAGCAGTACTTC,CAWRGDSSYEQYF
.,TRBJ2-7,TRBV5-1,TGCGCCAGCAGCCGCGAAGTTATTCGCGAGCAGTACTTC,CASSREVIREQYF
TRBD1,TRBJ2-7,TRBV18,TGTGCCAGCTCACACGGGACAGGCTACGAGCAGTACTTC,CASSHGTGYEQYF
.,TRBJ2-7,TRBV28,TGTGCCAGCAGTTTAGGGAGTGGGCCCTACGAGCAGTACTTC,CASSLGSGPYEQYF
TRBD1,TRBJ1-1,TRBV5-4,TGTGCCAGCAGCCTTGACAGGGGTAGGATGGACACTGAAGCTTTCTTT,CASSLDRGRMDTEAFF
TRBD2,TRBJ2-2,TRBV18,TGTGCCAGCTCACCTACTAGCGGGGGGAACACCGGGGAGCTGTTTTTT,CASSPTSGGNTGELFF
.,TRBJ1-2,TRBV5-6,TGTGCCAGCAGCCCCAGGGGAGAGGCCTATGGCTACACCTTC,CASSPRGEAYGYTF
TRBD1,TRBJ2-7,TRBV27,TGTGCCAGCAGTCCTCGACAGGGGGCATCCTACGAGCAGTACTTC,CASSPRQGASYEQYF
.,TRBJ2-2,TRBV30,TGTGCCTGGAGTGTTACAGGCCTCGTCGGGGAGCTGTTTTTT,CAWSVTGLVGELFF
.,TRBJ1-5,TRBV19,TGTGCCAGTAGTATAAAAGTACGGTCTAGGAATCAGCCCCAGCATTTT,CASSIKVRSRNQPQHF
TRBD1,TRBJ1-2,TRBV30,TGTGCCTGGAGTCTGGACAGGGATGGCTACACCTTC,CAWSLDRDGYTF
TRBD1,TRBJ1-2,TRBV7-8,TGTGCCAGCAGCTCCGAGGTCGGGACAGGGGTCTACTATGGCTACACCTTC,CASSSEVGTGVYYGYTF
.,TRBJ1-1,TRBV7-9,TGTGCCAGCAGCATCAGGACAGCCGTGAACACTGAAGCTTTCTTT,CASSIRTAVNTEAFF
.,TRBJ1-2,TRBV5-4,TGTGCCAGCAGCTCCGGGGGGATCTACTACACCTTC,CASSSGGIYYTF
.,TRBJ2-1,TRBV29-1,TGCAGCGCTCCTCTATTACCGAGCGTAGGTGAGCAGTTCTTC,CSAPLLPSVGEQFF
TRBD2,TRBJ2-2,TRBV28,TGTGCCAGCAGTTCCCTATCGATATCGACTAGCGGGGGCCTGAACACCGGGGAGCTGTTTTTT,CASSSLSISTSGGLNTGELFF
TRBD1,TRBJ1-2,TRBV5-1,TGCGCCAGCAGCTTGCAAGGGGGCGGGGGCTACACCTTC,CASSLQGGGGYTF
.,TRBJ1-1,TRBV28,TGTGCCATCCCCGGGGAGGGGGACACTGAAGCTTTCTTT,CAIPGEGDTEAFF
.,TRBJ1-1,TRBV4-3,TGCGCCAGCAGCCAGGGAAGACAGGTCTACACTGAAGCTTTCTTT,CASSQGRQVYTEAFF
TRBD2,TRBJ2-7,TRBV5-5,TGTGCCAGCAGCTTGGGGGTAGCGGGGGTAGGCGAGCAGTACTTC,CASSLGVAGVGEQYF
TRBD2,TRBJ2-3,TRBV6-6,TGTGCCAGCAGTTTCCGTAGCGGGAGTGGTACAGATACGCAGTATTTT,CASSFRSGSGTDTQYF
.,TRBJ2-5,TRBV27,TGTGCCAGCAGGCCCGGGTTTGGGACTGAACTCCAAGAGACCCAGTACTTC,CASRPGFGTELQETQYF
.,TRBJ2-4,TRBV29-1,TGCAGCGTTTTCTCCGTCCGGGGAGGCAAAAACATTCAGTACTTC,CSVFSVRGGKNIQYF
.,TRBJ1-2,TRBV7-8,TGTGCCAGCAGCCTCCGGGGGAGTAACTATGGCTACACCTTC,CASSLRGSNYGYTF
TRBD2,TRBJ2-1,TRBV10-1,TGCGCCACGACCCCTCGGGCTAGCGGGAACAATGAGCAGTTCTTC,CATTPRASGNNEQFF
.,TRBJ1-1,TRBV18,TGTGCCAGCTCATCTGGACAGAGCCCGATGAACACTGAAGCTTTCTTT,CASSSGQSPMNTEAFF
TRBD1,TRBJ1-4,TRBV20-1,TGCAGTGTCCAGACAGGGCAACTGTTTTTT,CSVQTGQLFF
.,TRBJ1-1,TRBV7-3,TGTGCCAGCAGTGCTCCAGGGCTCGGCACTGAAGCTTTCTTT,CASSAPGLGTEAFF
TRBD1,TRBJ2-7,TRBV6-1,TGTGCCATCATCAGACAGGGGACATACGAGCAGTACTTC,CAIIRQGTYEQYF